A selection of T cell receptor beta chains follows, all from one sample in a study of molecular identifiers for immune sequencing clone quantification. MiXCR was run by TCRdb on the PCR reads, yielding one entry per CDR3 protein. The profile shows about 12,000 distinct CDR3 sequences, 15% to 20% of them singletons. Material for sequencing was naive CD8+ T cells from blood, with Jurkat cell RNA spiked in. The receptors here all came from a human donor in good health. Some libraries in this study had Jurkat cell RNA spiked in. The CDR3 runs from the conserved cysteine through the conserved F or W. D genes are given only for firm matches. The listing skips clone size in some rows; elsewhere it reads once, few, many or a size class.

J gene | clone size | V gene | D gene | CDR3 DNA | CDR3 protein
TRBJ2-1 | NA | TRBV4-1 | TRBD2 | TGCGCCAGCAGTCCTCGCCGGGAGGACAATGAGCAGTTCTTC | CASSPRREDNEQFF
TRBJ2-5 | medium-sized | TRBV11-2 | NA | TGTGCCAGCAGTACCTGGAACAGTAACCAAGAGACCCAGTACTTC | CASSTWNSNQETQYF
TRBJ2-7 | many | TRBV30 | TRBD2 | TGTGCCTGGGATAGGACTAGCGGGAGGACTCCCTACGAGCAGTACTTC | CAWDRTSGRTPYEQYF
TRBJ2-1 | NA | TRBV24-1 | NA | TGTGCCACCAGTAACAGGTACAATGAGCAGTTCTTC | CATSNRYNEQFF
TRBJ2-2 | few | TRBV5-1 | TRBD2 | TGCGCCAGCAGCCAGAAGAAAACGGGGGGAAACACCGGGGAGCTGTTTTTT | CASSQKKTGGNTGELFF
TRBJ1-4 | NA | TRBV20-1 | NA | TGCAGTGCTAGAGATCCAAGGGGTCGGGAAAAACTGTTTTTT | CSARDPRGREKLFF
TRBJ2-1 | medium-sized | TRBV24-1 | NA | TGTGCCACCAGTGAGGGAACAGGGGAGGGCAATGAGCAGTTCTTC | CATSEGTGEGNEQFF
TRBJ2-7 | many | TRBV6-1 | NA | TGTGCCAGCATCCAAGAGGATGGGCCCTCCTACGAGCAGTACTTC | CASIQEDGPSYEQYF
TRBJ2-3 | medium-sized | TRBV5-4 | TRBD2 | TGTGCCAGCAGCTGGCCGGGGACTAGCGGGGGTACGAGCACAGATACGCAGTATTTT | CASSWPGTSGGTSTDTQYF
TRBJ1-1 | many | TRBV2 | NA | TGTGCCAGCAGTGAATGGGGACACTCCGGCACTGAAGCTTTCTTT | CASSEWGHSGTEAFF
TRBJ2-3 | medium-sized | TRBV6-5 | NA | TGTGCCAGCAGAGTCGGGGGAGATACGCAGTATTTT | CASRVGGDTQYF
TRBJ1-4 | NA | TRBV12-3/TRBV12-4 | NA | TGTGCCAGCAGTTTTAGGACCGAGGAATTTGCAACTAATGAAAAACTGTTTTTT | CASSFRTEEFATNEKLFF
TRBJ1-5 | many | TRBV4-2 | NA | TGTGCCAGCAGCCAAGCAAGAGACTCGATACCCCAGCATTTT | CASSQARDSIPQHF
TRBJ1-5 | many | TRBV27 | NA | TGTGCCACCAACTCGGGCGGACTGAATCAGCCCCAGCATTTT | CATNSGGLNQPQHF
TRBJ2-3 | many | TRBV11-2 | NA | TGTGCCAGCAGCCCGGCCGCAGATACGCAGTATTTT | CASSPAADTQYF
TRBJ2-5 | medium-sized | TRBV4-1 | NA | TGCGCCAGCAGCCAACGGGTATCAGCCGGAGAGACCCAGTACTTC | CASSQRVSAGETQYF
TRBJ2-5 | NA | TRBV7-9 | NA | TGTGCCAGCAGCTTAGAGCGCCTAGCCCCAGAGACCCAGTACTTC | CASSLERLAPETQYF